The present TCR beta chain was sequenced within a study of T cells after posttransplantation cyclophosphamide. Broader study findings: Skin or GI-infiltrating T cells shared few TRB sequences with blood. After PTCy, TRB diversity resembled that of CNI/methotrexate controls. Later post-transplant blood repertoires were often dominated by donor CD8+ memory clones.

The V gene end was trimmed by 5 bases and the J gene end by 4 bases; junction bases not matched to a gene: 10. This CDR3 has 15 residues. Germline V lookup: CDR1 SEHNR, CDR2 FQNEAQ (reference sequence). In this sample, this clone turned up a few times. The antigen remains unidentified. Control samples came 1 year after myeloablative marrow transplants with methotrexate plus calcineurin inhibitor. Some clones are missing from TCRdb's copy, which holds only in-frame ones; the method was immunoSEQ multiplex PCR. The sample contains about 21,000 clones, around 89% of which appear only once. The chain links TRBV7-9 to TRBJ1-2; 7 nucleotides match TRBD1. Specimen: PBMCs, collected roughly 350 days after allogeneic stem cell transplant with calcineurin inhibitor and methotrexate. This receptor was identified in a female patient aged 25-39 years who received an allogeneic stem cell transplant from an unrelated donor, was CMV-positive, and had acute and chronic GVHD. Some T cells may be provided by the graft donor. In DNA, the CDR3 is TGTGCCAGCAGCCCGCTACAGGGGCAAGGCTATGGCTACACCTTC. This codes for CASSPLQGQGYGYTF. The full variable domain, its missing parts supplied by reference TRBV7-9 and TRBJ1-2, is DTGVSQNPRHKITKRGQNVTFRCDPISEHNRLYWYRQTLGQGPEFLTYFQNEAQLEKSRLLSDRFSAERPKGSFSTLEIQRTEQGDSAMYLCASSPLQGQGYGYTFGSGTRLTVV.